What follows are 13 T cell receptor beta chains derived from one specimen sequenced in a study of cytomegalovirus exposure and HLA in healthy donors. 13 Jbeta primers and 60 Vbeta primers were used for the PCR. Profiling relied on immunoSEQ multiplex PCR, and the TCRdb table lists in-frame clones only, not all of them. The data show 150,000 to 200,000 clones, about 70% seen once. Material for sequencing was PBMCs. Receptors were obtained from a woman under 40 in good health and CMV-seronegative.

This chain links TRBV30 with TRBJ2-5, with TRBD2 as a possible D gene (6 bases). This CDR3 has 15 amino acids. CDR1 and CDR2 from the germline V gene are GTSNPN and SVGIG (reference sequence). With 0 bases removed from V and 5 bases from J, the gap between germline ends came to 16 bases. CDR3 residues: CAWSVFRGFGETQYF. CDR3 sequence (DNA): TGTGCCTGGAGTGTATTTCGGGGGTTCGGGGAGACCCAGTACTTC.

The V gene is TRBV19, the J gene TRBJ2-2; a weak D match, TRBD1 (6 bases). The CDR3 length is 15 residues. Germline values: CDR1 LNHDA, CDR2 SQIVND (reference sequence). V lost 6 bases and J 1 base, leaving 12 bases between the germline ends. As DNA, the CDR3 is TGTGCCAGTAGCCGAAGGGGGAGGAACACCGGGGAGCTGTTTTTT. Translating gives CASSRRGRNTGELFF.

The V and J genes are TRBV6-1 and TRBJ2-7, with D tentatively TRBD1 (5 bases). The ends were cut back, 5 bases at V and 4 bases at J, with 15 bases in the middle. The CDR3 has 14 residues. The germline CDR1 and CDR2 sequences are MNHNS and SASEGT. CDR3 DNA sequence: TGTGCCAGCAGTTTGAACAGGACCCCTTACGAGCAGTACTTC. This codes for CASSLNRTPYEQYF.

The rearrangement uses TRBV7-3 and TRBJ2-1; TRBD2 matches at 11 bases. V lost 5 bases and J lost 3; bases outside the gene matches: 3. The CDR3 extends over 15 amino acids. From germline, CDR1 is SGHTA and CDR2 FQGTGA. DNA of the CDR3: TGTGCCAGCAGCGGTGGGACTAGCGGCTACAATGAGCAGTTCTTC. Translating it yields CASSGGTSGYNEQFF.

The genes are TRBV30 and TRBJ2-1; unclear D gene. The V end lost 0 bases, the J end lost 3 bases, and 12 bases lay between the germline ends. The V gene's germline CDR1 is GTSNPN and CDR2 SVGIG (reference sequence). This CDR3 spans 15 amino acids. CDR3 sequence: CAWSVTTSYYNEQFF. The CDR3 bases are TGTGCCTGGAGTGTAACTACAAGTTACTACAATGAGCAGTTCTTC.

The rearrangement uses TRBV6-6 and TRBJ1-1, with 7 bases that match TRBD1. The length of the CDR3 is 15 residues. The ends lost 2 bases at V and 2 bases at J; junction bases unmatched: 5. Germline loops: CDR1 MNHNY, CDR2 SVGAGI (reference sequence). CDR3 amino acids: CASSYVGTANTEAFF. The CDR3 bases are TGTGCCAGCAGTTACGTGGGGACAGCTAACACTGAAGCTTTCTTT.

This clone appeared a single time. The CDR3, as DNA: TGTGCCAGCAGCCCTTCCTCGGTGAACACTGAAGCTTTCTTT. It is translated as CASSPSSVNTEAFF. The chain is built from TRBV9 and TRBJ1-1; unclear D gene. The CDR3 length is 14 residues. Per germline, CDR1 SGDLS and CDR2 YYNGEE. V was cut by 4 bases and J by 0 bases, with 10 bases left in between.

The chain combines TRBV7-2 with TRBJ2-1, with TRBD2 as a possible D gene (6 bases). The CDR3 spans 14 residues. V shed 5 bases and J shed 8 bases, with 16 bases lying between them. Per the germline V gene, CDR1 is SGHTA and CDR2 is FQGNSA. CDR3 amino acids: CASSPSGSSDEQFF. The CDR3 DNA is TGTGCCAGCAGCCCCTCCGGGAGCAGCGATGAGCAGTTCTTC.

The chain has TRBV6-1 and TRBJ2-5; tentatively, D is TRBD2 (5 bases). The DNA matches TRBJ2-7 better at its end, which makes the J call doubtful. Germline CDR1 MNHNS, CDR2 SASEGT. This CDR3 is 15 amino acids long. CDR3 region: CASSPIEGSWYEQYF. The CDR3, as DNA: TGTGCCAGCAGTCCCATAGAGGGCTCCTGGTACGAGCAGTACTTC.

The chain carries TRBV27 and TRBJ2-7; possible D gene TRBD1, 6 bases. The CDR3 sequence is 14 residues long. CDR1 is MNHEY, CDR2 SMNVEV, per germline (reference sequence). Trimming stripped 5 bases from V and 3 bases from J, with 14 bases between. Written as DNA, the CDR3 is TGTGCCAGCAGTCCCCTCCGACAGGTCTACGAGCAGTACTTC. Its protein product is CASSPLRQVYEQYF.

The CDR3 DNA reads TGTGCCAGCAGCCTAAACAGGGGTTACGAGCAGTACTTC. Translated, it gives CASSLNRGYEQYF. The chain combines TRBV5-4 with TRBJ2-7, with 7 bases identical to TRBD1. The CDR3 sequence is 13 residues long. CDR1 is SGHNT and CDR2 is YYREEE in the germline V gene (reference sequence). Unmatched junction bases numbered 5, after V lost 4 bases and J lost 4 bases.

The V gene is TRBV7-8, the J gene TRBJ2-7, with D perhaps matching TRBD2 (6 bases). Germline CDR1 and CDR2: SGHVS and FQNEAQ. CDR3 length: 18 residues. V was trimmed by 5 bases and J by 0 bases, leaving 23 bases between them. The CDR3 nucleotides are TGTGCCAGCAGCCCAGGGCCACCCTTTCCCGGGAGCTCCTACGAGCAGTACTTC. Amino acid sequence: CASSPGPPFPGSSYEQYF.

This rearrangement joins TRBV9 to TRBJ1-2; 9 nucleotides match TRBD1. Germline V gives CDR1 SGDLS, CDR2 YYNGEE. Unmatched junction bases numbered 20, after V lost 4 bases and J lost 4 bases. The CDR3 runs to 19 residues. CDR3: CASSTPPGQGTIGGYGYTF. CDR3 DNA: TGTGCCAGCAGCACCCCCCCAGGACAGGGGACTATAGGAGGCTATGGCTACACCTTC. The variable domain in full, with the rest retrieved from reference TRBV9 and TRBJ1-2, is DSGVTQTPKHLITATGQRVTLRCSPRSGDLSVYWYQQSLDQGLQFLIQYYNGEERAKGNILERFSAQQFPDLHSELNLSSLELGDSALYFCASSTPPGQGTIGGYGYTFGSGTRLTVV.